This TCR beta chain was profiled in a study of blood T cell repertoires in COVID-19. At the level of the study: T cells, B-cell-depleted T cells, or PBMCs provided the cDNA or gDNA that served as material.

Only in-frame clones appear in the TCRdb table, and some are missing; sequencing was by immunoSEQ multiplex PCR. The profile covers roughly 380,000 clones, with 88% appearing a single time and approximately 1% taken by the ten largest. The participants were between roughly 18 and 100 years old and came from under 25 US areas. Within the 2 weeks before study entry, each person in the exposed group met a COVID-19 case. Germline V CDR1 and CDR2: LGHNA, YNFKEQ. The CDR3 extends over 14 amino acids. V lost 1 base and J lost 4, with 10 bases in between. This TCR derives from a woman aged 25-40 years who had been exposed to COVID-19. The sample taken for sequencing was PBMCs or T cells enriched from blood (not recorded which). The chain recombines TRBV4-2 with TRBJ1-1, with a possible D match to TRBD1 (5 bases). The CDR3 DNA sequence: TGTGCCAGCAGCCAAGGTGTGGGGGGCACTGAAGCTTTCTTT. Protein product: CASSQGVGGTEAFF.